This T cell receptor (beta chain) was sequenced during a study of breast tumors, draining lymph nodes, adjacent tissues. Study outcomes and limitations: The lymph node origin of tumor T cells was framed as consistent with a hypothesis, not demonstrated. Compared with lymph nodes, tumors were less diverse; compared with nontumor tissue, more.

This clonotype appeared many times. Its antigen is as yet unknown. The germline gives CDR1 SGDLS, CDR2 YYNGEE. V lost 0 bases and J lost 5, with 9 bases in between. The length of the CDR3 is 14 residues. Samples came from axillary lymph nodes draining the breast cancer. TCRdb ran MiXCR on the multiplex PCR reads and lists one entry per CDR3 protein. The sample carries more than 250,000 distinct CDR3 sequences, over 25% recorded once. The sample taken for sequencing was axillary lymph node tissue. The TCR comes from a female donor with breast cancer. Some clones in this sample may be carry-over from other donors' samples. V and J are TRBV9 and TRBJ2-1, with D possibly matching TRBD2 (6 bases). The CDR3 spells CASSVEGGDNEQFF. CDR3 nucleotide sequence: TGTGCCAGCAGCGTAGAGGGCGGGGACAATGAGCAGTTCTTC.